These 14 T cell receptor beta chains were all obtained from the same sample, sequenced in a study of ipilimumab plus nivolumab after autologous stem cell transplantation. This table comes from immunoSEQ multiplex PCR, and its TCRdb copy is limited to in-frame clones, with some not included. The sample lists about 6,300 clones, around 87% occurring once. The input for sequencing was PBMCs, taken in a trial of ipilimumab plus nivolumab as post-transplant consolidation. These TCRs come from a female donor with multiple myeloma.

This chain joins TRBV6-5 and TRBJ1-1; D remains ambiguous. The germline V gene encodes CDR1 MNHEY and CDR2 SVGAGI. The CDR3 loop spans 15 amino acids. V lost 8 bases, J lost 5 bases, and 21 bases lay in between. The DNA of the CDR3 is TGTGCCAGCTGGTCGGCGGAGAATTGGGGAACTGAAGCTTTCTTT. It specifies CASWSAENWGTEAFF.

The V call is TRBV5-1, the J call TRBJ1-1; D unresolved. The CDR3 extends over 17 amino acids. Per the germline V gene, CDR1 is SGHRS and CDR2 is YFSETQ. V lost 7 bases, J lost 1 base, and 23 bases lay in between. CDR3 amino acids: CASSEGGMLPENTEAFF. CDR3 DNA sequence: TGCGCCAGCTCCGAGGGAGGCATGTTACCAGAGAACACTGAAGCTTTCTTT.

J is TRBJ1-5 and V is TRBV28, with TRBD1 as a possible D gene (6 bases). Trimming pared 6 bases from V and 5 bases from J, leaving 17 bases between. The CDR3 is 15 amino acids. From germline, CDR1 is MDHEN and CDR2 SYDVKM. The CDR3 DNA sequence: TGTGCCAGCAGAAACTCGGGGGCGGGGGATCAGCCCCAGCATTTT. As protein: CASRNSGAGDQPQHF.

CDR3 in DNA: TGCGCCAGCAGTACTAGCGAGATCCCAGAGACCCAGTACTTC. It specifies CASSTSEIPETQYF. V gene TRBV5-1 combines with J gene TRBJ2-5; 7 positions agree with TRBD2. Trimming removed 5 bases from V and 4 bases from J; junction bases left unmatched: 8. The CDR3 runs to 14 residues. Germline assignment: CDR1 SGHRS and CDR2 YFSETQ.

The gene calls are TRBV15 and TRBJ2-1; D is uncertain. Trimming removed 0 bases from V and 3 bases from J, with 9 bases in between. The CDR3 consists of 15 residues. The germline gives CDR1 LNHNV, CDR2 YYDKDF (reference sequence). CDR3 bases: TGTGCCACCAGCAGAGATCCGGGTCTCTACAATGAGCAGTTCTTC. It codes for CATSRDPGLYNEQFF. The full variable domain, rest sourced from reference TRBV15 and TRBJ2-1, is DAMVIQNPRYQVTQFGKPVTLSCSQTLNHNVMYWYQQKSSQAPKLLFHYYDKDFNNEADTPDNFQSRRPNTSFCFLDIRSPGLGDTAMYLCATSRDPGLYNEQFFGPGTRLTVL.

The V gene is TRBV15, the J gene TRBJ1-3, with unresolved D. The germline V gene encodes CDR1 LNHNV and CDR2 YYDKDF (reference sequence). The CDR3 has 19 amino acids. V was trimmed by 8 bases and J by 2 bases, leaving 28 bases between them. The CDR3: CATDPLPFPAGIAGNTIYF. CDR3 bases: TGTGCCACCGATCCCCTGCCCTTCCCTGCCGGGATTGCTGGAAACACCATATATTTT.

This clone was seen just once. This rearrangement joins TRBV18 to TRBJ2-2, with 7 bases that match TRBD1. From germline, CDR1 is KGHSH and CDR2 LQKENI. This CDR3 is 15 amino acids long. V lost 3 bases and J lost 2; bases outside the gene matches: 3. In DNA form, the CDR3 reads TGTGCCAGCTCACCGGGACAGCCAAACACCGGGGAGCTGTTTTTT. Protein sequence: CASSPGQPNTGELFF.

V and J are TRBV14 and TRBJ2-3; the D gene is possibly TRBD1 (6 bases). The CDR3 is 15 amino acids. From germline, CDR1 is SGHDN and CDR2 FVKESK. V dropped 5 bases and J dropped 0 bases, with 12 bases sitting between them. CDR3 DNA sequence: TGTGCCAGCAGCACCGGGACACCTAGCACAGATACGCAGTATTTT. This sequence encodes CASSTGTPSTDTQYF.

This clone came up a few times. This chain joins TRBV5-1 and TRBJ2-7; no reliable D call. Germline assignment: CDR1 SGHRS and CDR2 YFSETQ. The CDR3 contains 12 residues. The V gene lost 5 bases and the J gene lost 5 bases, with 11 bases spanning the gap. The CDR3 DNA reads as TGCGCCAGCAGTAATGAGAATAACGAGCAGTACTTC. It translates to CASSNENNEQYF.

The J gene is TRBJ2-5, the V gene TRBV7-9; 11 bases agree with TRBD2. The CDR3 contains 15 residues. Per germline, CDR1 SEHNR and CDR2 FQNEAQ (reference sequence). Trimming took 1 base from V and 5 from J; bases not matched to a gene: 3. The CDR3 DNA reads TGTGCCAGCAGCTTAGAACCTAGCGGGAGGGAGACCCAGTACTTC. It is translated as CASSLEPSGRETQYF.

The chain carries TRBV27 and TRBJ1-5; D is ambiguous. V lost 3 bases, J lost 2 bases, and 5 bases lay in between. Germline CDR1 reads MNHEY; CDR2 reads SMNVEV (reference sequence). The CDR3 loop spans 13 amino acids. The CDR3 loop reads CASSFFRNQPQHF. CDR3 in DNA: TGTGCCAGCAGTTTTTTTCGCAATCAGCCCCAGCATTTT.

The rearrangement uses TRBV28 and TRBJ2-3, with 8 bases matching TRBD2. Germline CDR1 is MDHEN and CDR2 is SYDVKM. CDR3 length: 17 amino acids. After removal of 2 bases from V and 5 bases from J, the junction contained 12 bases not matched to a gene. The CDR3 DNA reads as TGTGCCAGCAGTTTAGGGCGAGCGGGAGTGGTCGGAGATACGCAGTATTTT. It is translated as CASSLGRAGVVGDTQYF.

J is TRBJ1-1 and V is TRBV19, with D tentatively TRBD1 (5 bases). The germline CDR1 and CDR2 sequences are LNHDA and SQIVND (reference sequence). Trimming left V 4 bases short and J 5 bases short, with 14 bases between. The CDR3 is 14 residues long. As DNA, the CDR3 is TGTGCCAGTAGTAAAGGGACGCTGGGGACTGAAGCTTTCTTT. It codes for CASSKGTLGTEAFF.

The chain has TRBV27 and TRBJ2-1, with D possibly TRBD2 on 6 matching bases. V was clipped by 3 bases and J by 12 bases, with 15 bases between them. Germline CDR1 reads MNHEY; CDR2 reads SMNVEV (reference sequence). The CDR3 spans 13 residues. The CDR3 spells CASSLLSTGLQFF. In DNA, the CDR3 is TGTGCCAGCAGTTTGTTATCGACGGGACTGCAGTTCTTC.